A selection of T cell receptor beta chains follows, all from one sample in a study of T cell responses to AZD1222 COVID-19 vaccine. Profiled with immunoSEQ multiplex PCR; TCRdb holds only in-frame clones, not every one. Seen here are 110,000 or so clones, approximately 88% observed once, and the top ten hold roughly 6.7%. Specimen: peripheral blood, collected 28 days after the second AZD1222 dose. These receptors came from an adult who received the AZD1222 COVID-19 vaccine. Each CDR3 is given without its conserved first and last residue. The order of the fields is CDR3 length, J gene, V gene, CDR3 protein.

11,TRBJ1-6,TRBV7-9,ASSLDPRPPLH
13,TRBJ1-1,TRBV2,ASSAELDRRTEAF
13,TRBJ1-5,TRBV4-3,ASSQGFSSNQPQH
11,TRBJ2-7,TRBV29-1,SVAETYSYEQY
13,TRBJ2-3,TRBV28,ASASPGAGPDTQY
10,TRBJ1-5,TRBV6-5,ASNTGNQPQH
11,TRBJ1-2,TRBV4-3,ASSQDGWADYT
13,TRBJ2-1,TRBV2,ASRALAGGRNEQF
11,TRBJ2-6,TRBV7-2,ARKQAGANVLT
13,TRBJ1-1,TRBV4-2,ASSPTGLLNTEAF
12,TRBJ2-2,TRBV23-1,ASSQSTNTGELF
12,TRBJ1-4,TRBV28,ASSLPGTNEKLF
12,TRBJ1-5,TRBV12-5,ASGGGYSNQPQH
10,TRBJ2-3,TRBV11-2,ASSFGEVAQY
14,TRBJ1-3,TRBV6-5,ASSYSYGGSGNTIY
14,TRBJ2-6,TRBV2,ASSGDSLSGANVLT
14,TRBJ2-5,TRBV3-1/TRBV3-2,ASSQGKTSGGETQY
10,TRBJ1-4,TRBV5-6,ASSLGREKLF
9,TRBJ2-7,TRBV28,ASSSRGGKY
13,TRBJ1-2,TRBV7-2,ASSSRIVANYGYT
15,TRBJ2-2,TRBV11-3,ASSLDSGGAGTGELF
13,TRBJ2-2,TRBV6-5,ATYLGQANTGELF
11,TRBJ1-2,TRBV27,ASSTDSSAGYT
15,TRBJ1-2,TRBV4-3,ASSQAARDRGNYGYT
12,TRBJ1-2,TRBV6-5,ASSSPDRGNGYT
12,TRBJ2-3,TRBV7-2,ASSESAGVDTQY
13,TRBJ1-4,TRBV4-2,ASSRTPTGDEKLF
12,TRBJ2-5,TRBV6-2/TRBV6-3,ASSDLGLAETQY
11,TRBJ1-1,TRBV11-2,ASRESLNTEAF
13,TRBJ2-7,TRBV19,ASSIVSGASYEQY
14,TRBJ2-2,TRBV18,ASSPRSSYNTGELF
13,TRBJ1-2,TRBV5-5,ASSLGGTEVYGYT
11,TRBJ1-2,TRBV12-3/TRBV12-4,ASSFEGGYGYT
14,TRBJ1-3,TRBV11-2,ASSTRQASSGNTIY
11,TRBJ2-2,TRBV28,ASSFWSAGELF
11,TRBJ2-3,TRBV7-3,ASRATSTDTQY
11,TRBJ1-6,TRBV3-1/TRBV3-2,ASSLQGDSPLH